This T cell receptor (beta chain) stems from a study of T cell responses to AZD1222 COVID-19 vaccine. Background on the study: It was second doses at about 4 or about 12 weeks that were pooled. General study results and limits: A reported finding is that nearly half of spike-specific TCRs target unmutated variant regions. AZD1222 recipients seropositive at baseline numbered only five or six.

The table came from immunoSEQ multiplex PCR; TCRdb's copy has only in-frame clones and leaves some out. The sample contains around 250,000 clones, 80% to 95% of which appear only once. Concerning this clone itself: Its antigen remains unidentified.

Germline V CDR1 and CDR2: KGHSH, LQKENI. CDR3 length: 13 amino acids. The V end was cut by 2 bases, the J end by 9 bases, with 11 bases between. The source of this sequence is an adult in good health. Material: peripheral blood, obtained on day 0 of AZD1222 vaccination. The gene calls are TRBV18 and TRBJ2-1; a possible D gene is TRBD2 (5 bases). This CDR3 is CASSPGVGGEQFF. In DNA form, the CDR3 reads TGTGCCAGCTCACCAGGCGTCGGAGGTGAGCAGTTCTTC.